This T cell receptor beta chain was recovered during a study of blood T cell repertoires in COVID-19. Study summary: In each case, the material was cDNA or gDNA derived from T cells, B-cell-depleted T cells, or PBMCs.

The V gene's germline CDR1 is KGHSH and CDR2 LQKENI. The CDR3 loop spans 18 amino acids. Trimming cost V 4 bases and J 1 base, with 17 bases left between them. Assay used: immunoSEQ multiplex PCR; TCRdb lists only in-frame clones, some missing. The sample has 140,000 or so clones, approximately 92% seen once. This clonotype originated in a woman between 55 and 75 years old with active COVID-19. The gene calls are TRBV18 and TRBJ2-6; perhaps TRBD1 as D (6 bases). The specimen sequenced was peripheral blood. The CDR3 nucleotides are TGTGCCAGCTCACTCTACAGGGTAGCCGTATCTGGGGCCAACGTCCTGACTTTC. Its translation: CASSLYRVAVSGANVLTF.